The rows below give T cell receptor beta chains drawn from one sample of a study of Graves' ophthalmopathy and Graves' hyperthyroidism. TCRdb re-called the multiplex PCR reads with MiXCR, one entry per CDR3 protein. Of about 500,000 distinct CDR3 sequences in the sample, roughly 40% are singletons; the top ten hold around 4%. Sequences were obtained from peripheral blood or thyroid tissue (not recorded which). These receptors came from an adult man with Graves' hyperthyroidism. CDR3s include the opening cysteine and the closing phenylalanine or tryptophan. The D gene is left open where the match is weak. Some rows mark clone size as missing; the rest say once, few, many or name a class of expanded clone.

clone_size j_call d_call v_call cdr3_nt cdr3_aa
many TRBJ2-5 NA TRBV20-1 TGCAGTGCAAGGACAGTACGGGAGACCCAGTACTTC CSARTVRETQYF
many TRBJ2-7 TRBD2 TRBV6-5 TGTGCCAGCACCGGGACTAGCGGGAGTTTTGAGCAGTACTTC CASTGTSGSFEQYF
NA TRBJ2-2 TRBD1 TRBV6-1 TGTGCCAGCAGTGGGAGACAGGGGGCGCGAGGCACCGGGGAGCTGTTTTTT CASSGRQGARGTGELFF
NA TRBJ2-7 NA TRBV24-1 TGTGCCACCAGTGTGTCAGGAGCCGGTGAGCAGTACTTC CATSVSGAGEQYF
NA TRBJ1-3 TRBD1 TRBV5-1 TGCGCCAGCAGCTTCTTCGGGACAGCTGGAAACACCATATATTTT CASSFFGTAGNTIYF
many TRBJ1-3 NA TRBV6-5 TGTGCCAGCAGTGAACAGCTACACTCTGGAAACACCATATATTTT CASSEQLHSGNTIYF
many TRBJ2-7 NA TRBV7-7 TGTGCTAGCAGCTTAGGACCCTCGGTAATCTACGAGCAGTACTTC CASSLGPSVIYEQYF
NA TRBJ2-7 NA TRBV5-1 TGCGCCAGCGCCGGGACAAGTTTACAATACTTC CASAGTSLQYF
few TRBJ1-3 TRBD1 TRBV6-5 TGTGCCAGCAGTACCCGGACAGGGGGAAACACCATATATTTT CASSTRTGGNTIYF
many TRBJ1-5 NA TRBV4-2 TGTGCCAGCAGCGGGTTCCAGGGGACCGATCAGCCCCAGCATTTT CASSGFQGTDQPQHF
NA TRBJ1-3 NA TRBV11-2 TGTGCCAGCAGCTTAGGTCAGGGAGCCGGAAGCACCATATATTTT CASSLGQGAGSTIYF
NA TRBJ1-2 TRBD1 TRBV2 TGTGCCAGCATATCGGACAGGGTGAGTGGCTACACCTTC CASISDRVSGYTF
NA TRBJ2-2 TRBD2 TRBV24-1 TGTGCCACCAGTTGGACTAGCGGGGAGCTGTTTTTT CATSWTSGELFF
few TRBJ2-7 NA TRBV18 TGTGCCAGCTCACCCCGGCAAGGAGGAAGCGAGCAGTACTTC CASSPRQGGSEQYF
NA TRBJ2-5 TRBD2 TRBV5-6 TGTGCCAGCAGCCTCCGACCGACGGGAGGAGAGACCCAGTACTTC CASSLRPTGGETQYF
NA TRBJ1-2 NA TRBV5-4 TGTGCCAGCAGCTTGGCGTCCGCCGGGGGAAACTATGGCTACACCTTC CASSLASAGGNYGYTF
NA TRBJ2-2 NA TRBV9 TGTGCCAGCAGCGTCAACGGGGAGCTGTTTTTT CASSVNGELFF
NA TRBJ1-5 NA TRBV29-1 TGCAGCGTTAAAGGGAATGGAGACATTCAGCCCCAGCATTTT CSVKGNGDIQPQHF
NA TRBJ2-7 NA TRBV14 TGTGCCAGCAGCCAAGGCCAGGGGAGCTCCTACGAGCAGTACTTC CASSQGQGSSYEQYF
many TRBJ1-6 TRBD1 TRBV7-2 TGTGCCAGCAGCTTAGGGGACAGGGGACGTTCACCCCTCCACTTT CASSLGDRGRSPLHF
many TRBJ2-7 NA TRBV19 TGTGCCAGTAGTAGGAGCGTCCGTGCCGAGCAGTACTTC CASSRSVRAEQYF
NA TRBJ2-5 NA TRBV29-1 TGCAGCCAAGTCGAGGGTGTTGAAGAGACCCAGTACTTC CSQVEGVEETQYF
NA TRBJ2-2 TRBD1 TRBV5-1 TGCGCCAGCTTCGCTGACAGGGGAAACACCGGGGAGCTGTTTTTT CASFADRGNTGELFF
NA TRBJ2-7 NA TRBV19 TGTGCCAGTACCCGCGCGATCGGCTCCTACGAGCAGTACTTC CASTRAIGSYEQYF